A selection of T cell receptor beta chains follows, all from one sample in a study of OX40 agonist ivuxolimab in advanced cancers. The method was immunoSEQ multiplex PCR; TCRdb's version includes in-frame clones alone and lacks a portion of them. This table has approximately 63,000 clones, around 86% appearing once. This specimen consisted of CD4+ or CD8+ T cells sorted from blood, obtained in a trial of the OX40 agonist ivuxolimab. These receptors were collected from an adult with an advanced solid tumor such as melanoma, head and neck, liver or kidney cancer. Both conserved end residues are part of each CDR3. The order of the fields is D gene, J gene, V gene, clone size, CDR3 protein, CDR3 DNA. D genes are given only for firm matches. The size of a clone is reported for some rows only, either as once, few or many, or as a class for expanded clones.

D: TRBD2
J: TRBJ2-1
V: TRBV14
size: -
CDR3: CASSSATSGRRPQAYNEQFF
DNA: TGTGCCAGCAGCTCCGCAACTAGCGGGAGACGACCCCAAGCATACAATGAGCAGTTCTTC

D: -
J: TRBJ2-6
V: TRBV19
size: -
CDR3: CATKTGSGANVLTF
DNA: TGTGCCACCAAGACAGGCTCTGGGGCCAACGTCCTGACTTTC

D: TRBD2
J: TRBJ2-7
V: TRBV29-1
size: once
CDR3: CSVDRPAGGPGEQYF
DNA: TGCAGCGTGGATCGACCGGCGGGAGGGCCTGGCGAGCAGTACTTC

D: TRBD1
J: TRBJ1-4
V: TRBV6-1
size: -
CDR3: CASSVTGVGEKLFF
DNA: TGTGCCAGCAGTGTAACAGGGGTGGGGGAAAAACTGTTTTTT

D: TRBD1
J: TRBJ2-7
V: TRBV15
size: -
CDR3: CATSSYGTGTSYEQYF
DNA: TGTGCCACCAGCAGTTACGGGACAGGGACCTCCTACGAGCAGTACTTC

D: TRBD2
J: TRBJ2-1
V: TRBV7-3
size: -
CDR3: CASSLTRTSGRQFF
DNA: TGTGCCAGCAGCTTAACCCGGACTAGCGGGAGGCAGTTCTTC

D: -
J: TRBJ2-3
V: TRBV11-3
size: -
CDR3: CASSIARVTDTQYF
DNA: TGTGCCAGCAGCATAGCCCGGGTCACAGATACGCAGTATTTT

D: -
J: TRBJ1-3
V: TRBV2
size: -
CDR3: CASGASGNTIYF
DNA: TGTGCCAGCGGGGCCTCTGGAAACACCATATATTTT

D: TRBD2
J: TRBJ2-1
V: TRBV2
size: -
CDR3: CASSLLAGANNEQFF
DNA: TGTGCCAGCAGTCTACTAGCGGGAGCGAACAATGAGCAGTTCTTC

D: -
J: TRBJ2-5
V: TRBV11-2
size: once
CDR3: CASSLGPGKEGETQYF
DNA: TGTGCCAGCAGCTTAGGTCCGGGAAAGGAGGGAGAGACCCAGTACTTC

D: TRBD2
J: TRBJ2-2
V: TRBV7-3
size: -
CDR3: CASSQKSGDGGELFF
DNA: TGTGCCAGCAGCCAAAAGAGCGGGGACGGCGGGGAGCTGTTTTTT

D: -
J: TRBJ2-7
V: TRBV18
size: few
CDR3: CASSLGTARDGEQYF
DNA: TGTGCCAGCTCACTCGGGACCGCGAGGGACGGCGAGCAGTACTTC

D: -
J: TRBJ1-4
V: TRBV5-8
size: -
CDR3: CASSLTKEKLFF
DNA: TGTGCCAGCAGCTTAACGAAGGAAAAACTGTTTTTT

D: -
J: TRBJ1-1
V: TRBV29-1
size: -
CDR3: CSVERAAATEAFF
DNA: TGCAGCGTTGAGAGGGCTGCTGCGACTGAAGCTTTCTTT

D: TRBD1
J: TRBJ2-5
V: TRBV7-9
size: -
CDR3: CASSHGQGMETQYF
DNA: TGTGCCAGCAGTCACGGACAGGGGATGGAGACCCAGTACTTC

D: -
J: TRBJ1-2
V: TRBV6-5
size: -
CDR3: CASSYAGNYGYTF
DNA: TGTGCCAGCAGTTACGCAGGGAACTATGGCTACACCTTC

D: -
J: TRBJ2-5
V: TRBV10-3
size: -
CDR3: CAIGENRETQYF
DNA: TGTGCCATCGGGGAGAACAGAGAGACCCAGTACTTC

D: -
J: TRBJ2-7
V: TRBV7-8
size: -
CDR3: CASSWQGHEQYF
DNA: TGTGCCAGCAGCTGGCAGGGCCACGAGCAGTACTTC

D: -
J: TRBJ2-7
V: TRBV29-1
size: -
CDR3: CSVGEYEQYF
DNA: TGCAGCGTAGGGGAATACGAGCAGTACTTC

D: TRBD2
J: TRBJ2-2
V: TRBV4-2
size: -
CDR3: CASSQGLADNTGELFF
DNA: TGTGCCAGCAGCCAGGGACTAGCGGATAACACCGGGGAGCTGTTTTTT

D: TRBD2
J: TRBJ2-7
V: TRBV2
size: -
CDR3: CASTRGLAGIYEQYF
DNA: TGTGCCAGCACCAGAGGACTAGCGGGGATCTACGAGCAGTACTTC

D: -
J: TRBJ2-5
V: TRBV7-2
size: -
CDR3: CASSLAGTQETQYF
DNA: TGTGCCAGCAGCTTAGCGGGGACCCAAGAGACCCAGTACTTC

D: -
J: TRBJ2-2
V: TRBV27
size: -
CDR3: CASSFPKISDNTGELFF
DNA: TGTGCCAGCAGTTTTCCTAAGATCTCAGACAACACCGGGGAGCTGTTTTTT

D: -
J: TRBJ2-3
V: TRBV20-1
size: -
CDR3: CSAPETDTQYF
DNA: TGCAGTGCTCCCGAGACAGATACGCAGTATTTT

D: -
J: TRBJ2-5
V: TRBV13
size: -
CDR3: CASSLKGETQYF
DNA: TGTGCCAGCAGCTTAAAGGGCGAGACCCAGTACTTC

D: TRBD1
J: TRBJ1-1
V: TRBV15
size: -
CDR3: CATSRGVTGTLSTEAFF
DNA: TGTGCCACCAGCAGAGGAGTGACAGGGACCCTAAGCACTGAAGCTTTCTTT

D: -
J: TRBJ2-5
V: TRBV7-8
size: -
CDR3: CASSLTRGAGQETQYF
DNA: TGTGCCAGCAGCTTAACCCGGGGGGCAGGGCAAGAGACCCAGTACTTC

D: -
J: TRBJ1-1
V: TRBV18
size: -
CDR3: CASSPRSGNTEAFF
DNA: TGTGCCAGCTCACCACGGTCGGGGAACACTGAAGCTTTCTTT

D: TRBD1
J: TRBJ2-2
V: TRBV19
size: -
CDR3: CASSIQGAETGELFF
DNA: TGTGCCAGTAGTATACAGGGGGCAGAAACCGGGGAGCTGTTTTTT

D: -
J: TRBJ1-2
V: TRBV2
size: few
CDR3: CASSEVTGYGYTF
DNA: TGTGCCAGCAGTGAGGTGACAGGCTATGGCTACACCTTC

D: TRBD2
J: TRBJ2-3
V: TRBV5-4
size: -
CDR3: CASSSTSGTDTQYF
DNA: TGTGCCAGCAGCTCGACTAGCGGAACAGATACGCAGTATTTT

D: -
J: TRBJ2-1
V: TRBV18
size: few
CDR3: CASSPGGGTYEQFF
DNA: TGTGCCAGCTCACCTGGGGGAGGAACGTATGAGCAGTTCTTC

D: -
J: TRBJ2-5
V: TRBV15
size: few
CDR3: CATSRGLQETQYF
DNA: TGTGCCACCAGCAGAGGCCTCCAAGAGACCCAGTACTTC

D: -
J: TRBJ2-7
V: TRBV27
size: -
CDR3: CASSLSNRAYEQYF
DNA: TGTGCCAGCAGTTTATCGAACAGGGCCTACGAGCAGTACTTC

D: -
J: TRBJ1-2
V: TRBV7-9
size: few
CDR3: CASRPGTANYGYTF
DNA: TGTGCCAGCCGCCCCGGGACGGCTAACTATGGCTACACCTTC

D: TRBD1
J: TRBJ2-7
V: TRBV2
size: -
CDR3: CASNRDRVYEQYF
DNA: TGTGCCAGCAATCGGGACAGGGTCTACGAGCAGTACTTC

D: -
J: TRBJ2-3
V: TRBV6-6
size: -
CDR3: CASSSEADTQYF
DNA: TGTGCCAGCAGTTCAGAAGCTGATACGCAGTATTTT

D: -
J: TRBJ1-5
V: TRBV19
size: medium-sized
CDR3: CASSIDGGAYSNQPQHF
DNA: TGTGCCAGTAGTATAGATGGAGGGGCTTATAGCAATCAGCCCCAGCATTTT

D: -
J: TRBJ2-1
V: TRBV21-1
size: once
CDR3: CASSKTMGVLAGAYNEQFF
DNA: TGTGCCAGCAGCAAAACAATGGGGGTACTAGCGGGAGCCTACAATGAGCAGTTCTTC

D: -
J: TRBJ1-2
V: TRBV6-1
size: once
CDR3: CASSETPRYGYTF
DNA: TGTGCCAGCAGTGAAACCCCCCGCTATGGCTACACCTTC

D: TRBD1
J: TRBJ1-3
V: TRBV4-1
size: -
CDR3: CASSQDGQGIGNTIYF
DNA: TGCGCCAGCAGCCAAGATGGACAGGGTATTGGAAACACCATATATTTT

D: -
J: TRBJ1-2
V: TRBV7-8
size: -
CDR3: CASSLQQALGYTF
DNA: TGTGCCAGCAGCTTACAACAGGCTCTGGGCTACACCTTC

D: -
J: TRBJ2-3
V: TRBV27
size: -
CDR3: CASPRGPDTQYF
DNA: TGTGCCAGCCCCCGTGGGCCAGATACGCAGTATTTT

D: -
J: TRBJ2-2
V: TRBV7-3
size: -
CDR3: CASSSNSGLNTGELFF
DNA: TGTGCCAGCAGCTCAAATAGCGGTCTAAACACCGGGGAGCTGTTTTTT

D: -
J: TRBJ2-7
V: TRBV18
size: -
CDR3: CASSLGEISEQYF
DNA: TGTGCCAGCTCACTAGGGGAAATCTCCGAGCAGTACTTC

D: -
J: TRBJ2-7
V: TRBV30
size: -
CDR3: CAWSVSGAETYEQYF
DNA: TGTGCCTGGAGTGTATCCGGAGCGGAAACCTACGAGCAGTACTTC

D: -
J: TRBJ2-3
V: TRBV5-1
size: -
CDR3: CASSLASGEYTDTQYF
DNA: TGCGCCAGCAGCTTGGCCTCGGGAGAATACACAGATACGCAGTATTTT

D: TRBD1
J: TRBJ2-7
V: TRBV6-9
size: -
CDR3: CASRLGQGLYEQYF
DNA: TGTGCCAGCAGATTGGGACAGGGCCTTTACGAGCAGTACTTC